This T cell receptor beta chain was recorded in a study of T cell changes during pregnancy in multiple sclerosis. The method was immunoSEQ multiplex PCR; TCRdb's version includes in-frame clones alone and lacks a portion of them. The data show tens of thousands of clones, 94% seen once. In germline, CDR1 is SGHTS, CDR2 YDEGEE. J gave up 6 bases and V 2 bases, and 10 bases lay outside the gene matches. The CDR3 is made up of 16 amino acids. Material: peripheral blood, obtained in the third trimester of pregnancy. The receptor was isolated from a female donor with multiple sclerosis, enrolled in a pregnancy study. The chain joins TRBV5-8 to TRBJ1-1; TRBD1 aligns across 10 bases. This CDR3 is CASSFRDRGRVAEAFF. For the CDR3, the DNA is TGTGCCAGCAGCTTCCGGGACAGGGGAAGGGTTGCTGAAGCTTTCTTT.